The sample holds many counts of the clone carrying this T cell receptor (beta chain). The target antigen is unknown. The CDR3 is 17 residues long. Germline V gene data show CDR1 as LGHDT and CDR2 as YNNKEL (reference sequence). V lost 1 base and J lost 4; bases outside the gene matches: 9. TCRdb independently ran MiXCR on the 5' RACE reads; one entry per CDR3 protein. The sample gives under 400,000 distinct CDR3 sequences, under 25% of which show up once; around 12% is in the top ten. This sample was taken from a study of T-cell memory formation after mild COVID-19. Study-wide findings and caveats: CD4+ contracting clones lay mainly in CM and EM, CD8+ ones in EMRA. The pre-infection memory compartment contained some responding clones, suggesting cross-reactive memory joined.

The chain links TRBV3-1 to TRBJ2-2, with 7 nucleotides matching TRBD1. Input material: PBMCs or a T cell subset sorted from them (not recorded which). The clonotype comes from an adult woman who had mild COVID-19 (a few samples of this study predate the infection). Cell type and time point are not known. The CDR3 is CASSQGGGQPLTGELFF. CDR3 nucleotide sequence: TGTGCCAGCAGCCAAGGAGGGGGACAGCCCCTCACCGGGGAGCTGTTTTTT.